This paragraph reports one T cell receptor beta chain. Its antigen remains unknown. PCR amplification relied on 60 Vbeta primers (plus 13 Jbeta primers). The method was immunoSEQ multiplex PCR; TCRdb's version includes in-frame clones alone and lacks a portion of them. The sample lists approximately 170,000 clones; around three quarters were seen once. The data are from a study of cytomegalovirus exposure and HLA in healthy donors. Whole-study findings and limits: Analyses of presence and absence presupposed an approximately uniform sequencing depth across donors.

This CDR3 spans 14 amino acids. V was clipped by 2 bases and J by 4 bases, with 12 bases between them. Germline V CDR1 and CDR2: KGHSH, LQKENI. V gene TRBV18 combines with J gene TRBJ2-7; weak D call: TRBD2 (7 bases). This sequence originates from a woman between 45 and 65 years old in good health and CMV-seronegative. Sequences were obtained from PBMCs. CDR3 nucleotides: TGTGCCAGCTCACCATCTGCGGGGGCATACGAGCAGTACTTC. Translation gives CASSPSAGAYEQYF.